This T cell receptor beta chain was profiled in a study of blood T cell repertoires in COVID-19. Losses at the gene ends were 5 bases for V and 4 bases for J; bases not matched to a gene: 9. The CDR3 has 17 residues. Germline V gene data show CDR1 as MNHNY and CDR2 as SVGAGI (reference sequence). Sequenced by immunoSEQ multiplex PCR; TCRdb stores in-frame clones only, minus some. The sample holds approximately 160,000 clones, approximately 80% seen once. This sequence originates from a woman of 80 years or more with acute or convalescent COVID-19. The chain joins TRBV6-6 to TRBJ2-6; 9 bases align to TRBD1. The sample was peripheral blood. The CDR3 spells CASSLGQGPLGANVLTF. CDR3 nucleotides: TGTGCCAGCAGTCTTGGACAGGGGCCGCTAGGGGCCAACGTCCTGACTTTC.